One sample yielded the 23 T cell receptor beta chains listed below, sequenced in a study of control samples from healthy donors and cancer patients. Measured with immunoSEQ multiplex PCR; TCRdb has only the in-frame clones, and not every one. The sample shows 150,000 to 160,000 clones, over 90% of them seen only once. The specimen sequenced was blood. All receptors come from a man over 45 in good health.

This clone is a singleton in its sample. This sequence joins TRBV5-1 and TRBJ1-1; 10 bases agree with TRBD1. V dropped 4 bases and J dropped 6; count of bases not matched to a gene: 6. The CDR3 is 14 residues long. Germline V gives CDR1 SGHRS, CDR2 YFSETQ. The CDR3 loop is CASSHGQGGAEAFF. In nucleotides, the CDR3 is TGCGCCAGCAGCCATGGACAGGGGGGCGCTGAAGCTTTCTTT.

The table lists this clone with a count of one. The V and J genes are TRBV3-1 (or the pseudogene TRBV3-2) and TRBJ1-5, with D possibly being TRBD1 (5 bases). The CDR3 has 15 amino acids. The germline V gene has CDR1 LGHDT and CDR2 YNNKEL (reference sequence). Trimming removed 2 bases at V and 7 bases at J, with 15 bases between. The CDR3 loop is CASSQTGGGRQPQHF. In DNA form, the CDR3 reads TGTGCCAGCAGCCAAACGGGGGGGGGACGGCAGCCCCAGCATTTT.

The chain recombines TRBV7-3 with TRBJ2-3; 11 bases agree with TRBD2. The junction had 12 bases not matched to a gene; V was cut back by 1 base and J by 6 bases. The CDR3 totals 18 residues. Germline CDR1 reads SGHTA; CDR2 reads FQGTGA. DNA for the CDR3: TGTGCCAGCAGCTTAATCCCCCGTAGCGGGAGGGCCGTTGATACGCAGTATTTT. Amino acids: CASSLIPRSGRAVDTQYF.

The J gene is TRBJ1-6, the V gene TRBV25-1; TRBD1 might be the D (5 bases). In germline, CDR1 is MGHDK, CDR2 SYGVNS. The CDR3 sequence is 13 residues long. V was pared by 6 bases and J by 4 bases, with 7 bases between. The CDR3 sequence: CASRWGYNSPLHF. The CDR3 coding sequence is TGTGCCAGCAGATGGGGGTATAATTCACCCCTCCACTTT.

This chain links TRBV28 with TRBJ1-5; 9 positions agree with TRBD1. Trimming took 6 bases from V and 4 from J; bases not matched to a gene: 1. The germline V gene encodes CDR1 MDHEN and CDR2 SYDVKM. This CDR3 has 13 residues. CDR3 sequence: CASSGTGNQPQHF. In DNA, the CDR3 is TGTGCCAGCAGCGGGACAGGGAATCAGCCCCAGCATTTT. The full variable domain, with the rest looked up from reference TRBV28 and TRBJ1-5, is DVKVTQSSRYLVKRTGEKVFLECVQDMDHENMFWYRQDPGLGLRLIYFSYDVKMKEKGDIPEGYSVSREKKERFSLILESASTNQTSMYLCASSGTGNQPQHFGDGTRLSIL.

This chain uses TRBV3-1 (or the pseudogene TRBV3-2) with TRBJ1-2, with 7 bases aligning to TRBD1. Germline values: CDR1 LGHDT, CDR2 YNNKEL (reference sequence). Unmatched junction bases numbered 8, after V lost 5 bases and J lost 8 bases. The CDR3 covers 13 residues. This CDR3 is CASSSSGGSGYTF. CDR3 DNA sequence: TGTGCCAGCAGCTCTTCAGGGGGAAGCGGCTACACCTTC.

The sample holds a few counts of this clone. This chain joins TRBV6-1 and TRBJ2-5; TRBD2 aligns across 8 bases. J lost 3 bases, V lost 3 bases, and 3 bases had no gene match. The CDR3 is 14 residues long. The germline gives CDR1 MNHNS, CDR2 SASEGT. The CDR3 bases are TGTGCCAGCAGTGAGGTAGCGGGAAAAGAGACCCAGTACTTC. It encodes CASSEVAGKETQYF.

V gene TRBV18 combines with J gene TRBJ1-6, with 10 bases that match TRBD1. Germline CDR1 KGHSH, CDR2 LQKENI. J gave up 10 bases and V 0 bases, and 9 bases lay outside the gene matches. The CDR3 is 17 amino acids. The CDR3: CASSPPNRTGGRSPLHF. The CDR3 DNA follows: TGTGCCAGCTCACCACCAAACCGGACAGGGGGACGCTCACCCCTCCACTTT.

J is TRBJ1-5 and V is TRBV6-6; 8 bases map to TRBD1. Trimming took 7 bases from V and 0 from J; bases not matched to a gene: 8. Germline V gene sequence: CDR1 MNHNY, CDR2 SVGAGI (reference sequence). The CDR3 has 16 amino acids. CDR3 sequence (DNA): TGTGCCAGCAACCAATTGACAGGGGCTAGCAATCAGCCCCAGCATTTT. Translating gives CASNQLTGASNQPQHF.

The gene calls are TRBV3-1 (or the pseudogene TRBV3-2) and TRBJ1-6; D is uncertain. V was clipped by 4 bases and J by 11 bases, with 9 bases between them. Germline lookup yields CDR1 LGHDT and CDR2 YNNKEL (reference sequence). The CDR3 extends over 12 amino acids. The CDR3 sequence is CASSLRLPPLHF. The CDR3 DNA reads TGTGCCAGCAGCCTCCGACTTCCACCCCTCCACTTT.

V gene TRBV28 combines with J gene TRBJ2-7, with 7 bases that match TRBD1. Per the germline V gene, CDR1 is MDHEN and CDR2 is SYDVKM. The CDR3 is 15 residues long. V was pared by 2 bases and J by 3 bases, with 7 bases of the junction left unmatched. CDR3: CASSLLGTENYEQYF. Here the CDR3 DNA reads TGTGCCAGCAGTTTACTAGGGACAGAGAACTACGAGCAGTACTTC.

This chain joins TRBV7-3 and TRBJ2-1; a weak D match, TRBD2 (6 bases). The V and J ends lost 5 bases and 7 bases respectively, with 12 bases between them. Per the germline V gene, CDR1 is SGHTA and CDR2 is FQGTGA. The CDR3 has 13 amino acids. The CDR3 DNA reads as TGTGCCAGCAGCCCCGGGACTGAAAATGAGCAGTTCTTC. Its translation is CASSPGTENEQFF.

This sequence joins TRBV9 and TRBJ2-5, with no clear D. Per germline, CDR1 SGDLS and CDR2 YYNGEE. Trimming shortened V by 3 bases and J by 4 bases, and 19 bases separated the two germline ends. CDR3 length equals 16 residues. CDR3 sequence reads: CASSERSPGSVETQYF. The CDR3 DNA is TGTGCCAGCAGCGAGAGATCCCCCGGGTCTGTAGAGACCCAGTACTTC.

V and J are TRBV24-1 and TRBJ1-5; D possibly corresponds to TRBD1 (6 bases). The V end lost 3 bases, the J end lost 6 bases, and 11 bases lay between the germline ends. Germline loops: CDR1 KGHDR, CDR2 SFDVKD. This CDR3 is 14 amino acids long. Here the CDR3 reads CATSDRQGTQPQHF. The CDR3 nucleotides are TGTGCCACCAGTGATCGCCAGGGGACTCAGCCCCAGCATTTT.

The rearrangement joins TRBV6-6 to TRBJ2-5, with D perhaps TRBD1 or TRBD2 (6 bases each). Germline loops: CDR1 MNHNY, CDR2 SVGAGI (reference sequence). This CDR3 is built from 16 residues. V lost 2 bases to trimming and J lost 7 bases, with 20 bases between them. The CDR3 region is CASSYPNRGDGRTQYF. The CDR3 DNA reads TGTGCCAGCAGTTACCCGAATAGGGGGGACGGGAGGACCCAGTACTTC.

V gene TRBV3-1 (or the pseudogene TRBV3-2) combines with J gene TRBJ2-3; D is possibly TRBD2 (7 bases). The germline V gene has CDR1 LGHDT and CDR2 YNNKEL (reference sequence). V lost 2 bases to trimming and J lost 6 bases, with 15 bases between them. The CDR3 is made up of 15 amino acids. CDR3 DNA sequence: TGTGCCAGCAGCCAACCGGCGGGGGCCCAGGATACGCAGTATTTT. Translation gives CASSQPAGAQDTQYF.

The gene calls are TRBV7-8 and TRBJ1-3; a possible D gene is TRBD1 (5 bases). This CDR3 has 17 residues. Germline assignment: CDR1 SGHVS and CDR2 FQNEAQ. V lost 4 bases and J 0 bases, leaving 16 bases between the germline ends. In DNA form, the CDR3 reads TGTGCCAGCAGCTCTGACAGCCACCTCCTCTCTGGAAACACCATATATTTT. Protein sequence: CASSSDSHLLSGNTIYF. The full variable domain, in which reference TRBV7-8 and TRBJ1-3 provide the parts outside the CDR3, is GAGVSQSPRYKVAKRGQDVALRCDPISGHVSLFWYQQALGQGPEFLTYFQNEAQLDKSGLPSDRFFAERPEGSVSTLKIQRTQQEDSAVYLCASSSDSHLLSGNTIYFGEGSWLTVV.

The chain recombines TRBV28 with TRBJ1-2, with D tentatively TRBD1 (5 bases). V dropped 4 bases and J dropped 4 bases, with 10 bases sitting between them. Germline-derived CDR1 and CDR2 are MDHEN and SYDVKM. This CDR3 is built from 13 residues. CDR3 protein: CASSWGRGYGYTF. CDR3 coding DNA: TGTGCCAGCAGTTGGGGACGGGGCTATGGCTACACCTTC.

V gene TRBV28 combines with J gene TRBJ2-1, with 13 bases identical to TRBD2. Germline assignment: CDR1 MDHEN and CDR2 SYDVKM. This CDR3 has 17 residues. With 4 bases clipped from V and 7 bases from J, the junction kept 10 bases outside the gene matches. CDR3 region: CASSSLAGGIWSNEQFF. In DNA form, the CDR3 reads TGTGCCAGCAGTTCACTAGCGGGAGGGATATGGAGTAATGAGCAGTTCTTC. The entire variable domain, with the rest obtained from reference TRBV28 and TRBJ2-1, is as follows: DVKVTQSSRYLVKRTGEKVFLECVQDMDHENMFWYRQDPGLGLRLIYFSYDVKMKEKGDIPEGYSVSREKKERFSLILESASTNQTSMYLCASSSLAGGIWSNEQFFGPGTRLTVL.

The chain uses TRBV9 and TRBJ2-3; D unclear. Trimming shortened V by 0 bases and J by 2 bases, and 7 bases separated the two germline ends. This CDR3 comprises 14 residues. Germline V gene lookup returns CDR1 SGDLS and CDR2 YYNGEE. CDR3 sequence (DNA): TGTGCCAGCAGCGTAGGAACCTACACAGATACGCAGTATTTT. Amino acid sequence: CASSVGTYTDTQYF.

The chain's CDR3 is CASNRVYNQPQHF. The DNA for the CDR3 is TGTGCCAGCAATAGGGTCTACAATCAGCCCCAGCATTTT. The V and J genes are TRBV2 and TRBJ1-5; no definite D call. The germline V gene encodes CDR1 SNHLY and CDR2 FYNNEI. Trimming cost V 7 bases and J 3 bases, with 10 bases left between them. This CDR3 comprises 13 residues.

The gene calls are TRBV28 and TRBJ2-7, with 8 bases identical to TRBD1. This CDR3 spans 14 amino acids. J gave up 6 bases and V 3 bases, and 7 bases lay outside the gene matches. Germline lookup yields CDR1 MDHEN and CDR2 SYDVKM. The CDR3 loop reads CASSFRTGRSEQYF. In DNA, the CDR3 is TGTGCCAGCAGTTTCCGGACAGGGAGGAGCGAGCAGTACTTC.

This clone was detected once. This chain uses TRBV30 with TRBJ2-7, with 10 bases aligning to TRBD1. Germline CDR1 and CDR2: GTSNPN and SVGIG (reference sequence). The length of the CDR3 is 13 residues. J lost 6 bases, V lost 5 bases, and 7 bases had no gene match. The CDR3 DNA is TGTGCCTGGGGGGGGGACAGGGGTATCGAGCAGTACTTC. Amino acids: CAWGGDRGIEQYF.